This is a list of T cell receptor beta chains from one sample in a study of blood T cell repertoires in COVID-19. The table came from immunoSEQ multiplex PCR; TCRdb's copy has only in-frame clones and leaves some out. The table includes about 130,000 clones, about 70% detected once. The sample consisted of peripheral blood. The receptors were sampled from an elderly man with COVID-19, enrolled during active disease. Both conserved end residues are part of each CDR3. The D gene is left open where the match is weak. The size entry is marked missing in some rows and otherwise reads once, few, many or a size class.

CDR3 DNA: TGTGCCAGCAGCTCATTCCAGACAGGTTTGTCGGGAGATACGCAGTATTTT
CDR3 protein: CASSSFQTGLSGDTQYF
V gene: TRBV7-6
clone size: once
J gene: TRBJ2-3
D gene: -

CDR3 DNA: TGTGCCAGCAGCCAAGTACGGTCCTACGAGCAGTACTTC
CDR3 protein: CASSQVRSYEQYF
V gene: TRBV3-1/TRBV3-2
clone size: -
J gene: TRBJ2-7
D gene: -

CDR3 DNA: TGTGCCATCAGTGATACAGCCTCGTACTCCTACGAGCAGTACTTC
CDR3 protein: CAISDTASYSYEQYF
V gene: TRBV10-3
clone size: -
J gene: TRBJ2-7
D gene: -

CDR3 DNA: TGTGCCAGCAGCCAAGGACTAGCGGGGGTCACAGATACGCAGTATTTT
CDR3 protein: CASSQGLAGVTDTQYF
V gene: TRBV3-1/TRBV3-2
clone size: -
J gene: TRBJ2-3
D gene: TRBD2

CDR3 DNA: TGTGCCAGCGGCAGGTCGTCTGCCAATGAGCAGTTCTTC
CDR3 protein: CASGRSSANEQFF
V gene: TRBV6-5
clone size: once
J gene: TRBJ2-1
D gene: -

CDR3 DNA: TGTGCCAGCAGTTTATGGGGGACAGGGCCTAGCAATCAGCCCCAGCATTTT
CDR3 protein: CASSLWGTGPSNQPQHF
V gene: TRBV28
clone size: -
J gene: TRBJ1-5
D gene: TRBD1

CDR3 DNA: TGTGCCAGCAGTCCCCGCGAGGAAGGAGCTTTCTTT
CDR3 protein: CASSPREEGAFF
V gene: TRBV28
clone size: -
J gene: TRBJ1-1
D gene: -

CDR3 DNA: TGCGCCAGCAGCCGAGGGTCGGGACAGACCTACGAGCAGTACTTC
CDR3 protein: CASSRGSGQTYEQYF
V gene: TRBV5-1
clone size: -
J gene: TRBJ2-7
D gene: TRBD1

CDR3 DNA: TGTGCCAGCAGCCAGCCGGGACTAGCGGGATCCGAGCAGTACTTC
CDR3 protein: CASSQPGLAGSEQYF
V gene: TRBV6-6
clone size: -
J gene: TRBJ2-7
D gene: TRBD2

CDR3 DNA: TGTGCCAGTAGTATTGGGACAGGGGGGGTGAATGAGCAGTTCTTC
CDR3 protein: CASSIGTGGVNEQFF
V gene: TRBV19
clone size: -
J gene: TRBJ2-1
D gene: TRBD1

CDR3 DNA: TGTGCCAGCAGCCAAAGCGGCGAGCAGTACTTC
CDR3 protein: CASSQSGEQYF
V gene: TRBV6-1
clone size: -
J gene: TRBJ2-7
D gene: -

CDR3 DNA: TGTGCCAGCAGCTTGGCAGGGCGGACAGATACGCAGTATTTT
CDR3 protein: CASSLAGRTDTQYF
V gene: TRBV5-5
clone size: few
J gene: TRBJ2-3
D gene: -

CDR3 DNA: TGTGCCTGGAGTCGTGACAGTTCTGGAAACACCATATATTTT
CDR3 protein: CAWSRDSSGNTIYF
V gene: TRBV30
clone size: many
J gene: TRBJ1-3
D gene: -

CDR3 DNA: TGTGCCAGCAGCCGGACAGATACGCAGTATTTT
CDR3 protein: CASSRTDTQYF
V gene: TRBV7-9
clone size: -
J gene: TRBJ2-3
D gene: -

CDR3 DNA: TGCGCCAGCAGTGTCTTGGGGAGCGGGAGGGGAAATGAGCAGTTCTTC
CDR3 protein: CASSVLGSGRGNEQFF
V gene: TRBV10-2
clone size: few
J gene: TRBJ2-1
D gene: TRBD2

CDR3 DNA: TGTGCCAGCAGCCCGGGACAGGCCGCCTACGAGCAGTACTTC
CDR3 protein: CASSPGQAAYEQYF
V gene: TRBV3-1/TRBV3-2
clone size: -
J gene: TRBJ2-7
D gene: TRBD1

CDR3 DNA: TGTGCCAGCAGTGAGGCCGGGAACAGGGGGGACGAGCAGTACTTC
CDR3 protein: CASSEAGNRGDEQYF
V gene: TRBV6-1
clone size: -
J gene: TRBJ2-7
D gene: TRBD1

CDR3 DNA: TGTGCCAGTAGTATAGCGTTTAGTGGAGAGACCCAGTACTTC
CDR3 protein: CASSIAFSGETQYF
V gene: TRBV19
clone size: -
J gene: TRBJ2-5
D gene: -

CDR3 DNA: TGCGCCAGCAGCCAACGGCCAGCGCCTGGCAATGAGCAGTTCTTC
CDR3 protein: CASSQRPAPGNEQFF
V gene: TRBV4-3
clone size: few
J gene: TRBJ2-1
D gene: -

CDR3 DNA: TGTGCCAGCAGTTTAAGCGGGATCTTTACCTACGAGCAGTACTTC
CDR3 protein: CASSLSGIFTYEQYF
V gene: TRBV28
clone size: once
J gene: TRBJ2-7
D gene: TRBD2

CDR3 DNA: TGTGCCAGCTCACCACGGCCTTCGGGGGGCGTTCACTATGGCTACACCTTC
CDR3 protein: CASSPRPSGGVHYGYTF
V gene: TRBV18
clone size: -
J gene: TRBJ1-2
D gene: -

CDR3 DNA: TGTGCCAGCAGCGCGTATGGAAGGACTAGCGGGAGGAATGAGCAGTTCTTC
CDR3 protein: CASSAYGRTSGRNEQFF
V gene: TRBV7-3
clone size: -
J gene: TRBJ2-1
D gene: TRBD2

CDR3 DNA: TGTGCCAGCAGCTTGGTTAGGTCGGGAGAGACCCAGTACTTC
CDR3 protein: CASSLVRSGETQYF
V gene: TRBV5-6
clone size: -
J gene: TRBJ2-5
D gene: -

CDR3 DNA: TGTGCCAGCCGCCGGGGACAGGACACCGGGGAGCTGTTTTTT
CDR3 protein: CASRRGQDTGELFF
V gene: TRBV6-5
clone size: -
J gene: TRBJ2-2
D gene: TRBD1

CDR3 DNA: TGTGCCAGCAGTTATGAGACTGGGGGGGATGAAAAACTGTTTTTT
CDR3 protein: CASSYETGGDEKLFF
V gene: TRBV28
clone size: -
J gene: TRBJ1-4
D gene: -

CDR3 DNA: TGTGCCAGCTCACCAAGGACATTGACGAACACTGAAGCTTTCTTT
CDR3 protein: CASSPRTLTNTEAFF
V gene: TRBV18
clone size: -
J gene: TRBJ1-1
D gene: -

CDR3 DNA: TGTGCCAGGGACAGGGAAAGCTCTGGGGCCAACGTCCTGACTTTC
CDR3 protein: CARDRESSGANVLTF
V gene: TRBV2
clone size: -
J gene: TRBJ2-6
D gene: TRBD1

CDR3 DNA: TGTGCCAGCAGAGGACTAGCGGGAGTTCCAGATACGCAGTATTTT
CDR3 protein: CASRGLAGVPDTQYF
V gene: TRBV6-5
clone size: -
J gene: TRBJ2-3
D gene: TRBD2

CDR3 DNA: TGTGCCAGCAGCCAAAGGAGGGGCGAGACCCAGTACTTC
CDR3 protein: CASSQRRGETQYF
V gene: TRBV3-1/TRBV3-2
clone size: -
J gene: TRBJ2-5
D gene: -

CDR3 DNA: TGCGCCAGCAGCCAAGATTGGCCCCCTAGCGGGAGCACAGATACGCAGTATTTT
CDR3 protein: CASSQDWPPSGSTDTQYF
V gene: TRBV4-1
clone size: once
J gene: TRBJ2-3
D gene: TRBD2

CDR3 DNA: TGCGCCAGCAGCTTTAATAGGGGTGGCTACACCTTC
CDR3 protein: CASSFNRGGYTF
V gene: TRBV5-1
clone size: -
J gene: TRBJ1-2
D gene: -

CDR3 DNA: TGCGCCAGCAGCAAACTAGCGGGAGGCGACACCGGGGAGCTGTTTTTT
CDR3 protein: CASSKLAGGDTGELFF
V gene: TRBV5-1
clone size: once
J gene: TRBJ2-2
D gene: TRBD2

CDR3 DNA: TGTGCCAGCAGTGAAGAAGCGAATTATGGCTACACCTTC
CDR3 protein: CASSEEANYGYTF
V gene: TRBV6-1
clone size: -
J gene: TRBJ1-2
D gene: -

CDR3 DNA: TGTGCCAGCAGTTACAACAGGGTAGTCTCTGGAAACACCATATATTTT
CDR3 protein: CASSYNRVVSGNTIYF
V gene: TRBV6-6
clone size: -
J gene: TRBJ1-3
D gene: -

CDR3 DNA: TGTGCCAGCAGCGAGGGAGGAGCTAATGAAAAACTGTTTTTT
CDR3 protein: CASSEGGANEKLFF
V gene: TRBV21-1
clone size: -
J gene: TRBJ1-4
D gene: -